The rows below give T cell receptor beta chains drawn from one sample of a study of cytomegalovirus exposure and HLA in healthy donors. Sequencing was performed with immunoSEQ multiplex PCR; in TCRdb, only in-frame clones are kept and a portion is missing. The table records roughly 220,000 clones, around nine tenths of them present only once. Sequencing was performed on PBMCs. The receptors were gathered from a woman aged 18 to 35 in good health and CMV-seronegative. The CDR3 runs from the conserved cysteine through the conserved F or W. The D gene is left open where the match is weak. Clone size, where shown, is once, few, many, or a class for clones that have expanded.

cdr3_aa cdr3_nt v_call clone_size j_call d_call
CASSFSQAPYNEQFF TGCGCCAGCAGCTTTTCACAGGCCCCCTACAATGAGCAGTTCTTC TRBV5-1 - TRBJ2-1 -
CALRGSGTEKLFF TGTGCCCTCAGGGGGTCCGGGACCGAAAAACTGTTTTTT TRBV6-1 - TRBJ1-4 TRBD1
CASSPDRAVDTQYF TGTGCCAGCAGCCCTGACAGGGCTGTAGATACGCAGTATTTT TRBV5-8 - TRBJ2-3 TRBD1
CASSFAGGLSYEQYF TGTGCCAGCAGCTTCGCGGGAGGTTTGAGCTACGAGCAGTACTTC TRBV7-8 once TRBJ2-7 TRBD2
CASSASGTENYEQYF TGTGCCAGCAGCGCTTCCGGGACAGAAAACTACGAGCAGTACTTC TRBV11-2 - TRBJ2-7 TRBD1
CASRGQVSGELFF TGTGCCAGCCGGGGACAGGTCTCCGGGGAGCTGTTTTTT TRBV28 - TRBJ2-2 TRBD1
CAWSPRAYHEQYF TGTGCCTGGTCGCCCAGGGCCTACCACGAGCAGTACTTC TRBV30 - TRBJ2-7 -
CASRLALEQYF TGTGCCAGCAGACTAGCTCTCGAGCAGTACTTC TRBV2 - TRBJ2-7 -
CASSLIAGPYNEQFF TGTGCCAGCAGTTTAATAGCGGGGCCCTACAATGAGCAGTTCTTC TRBV28 - TRBJ2-1 TRBD2
CASSPQLTGAGELFF TGTGCCAGCAGTCCCCAGCTTACGGGAGCCGGGGAGCTGTTTTTT TRBV27 - TRBJ2-2 -
CASSYGTSSYNEQFF TGTGCCAGCAGTTATGGCACCAGCTCCTACAATGAGCAGTTCTTC TRBV27 - TRBJ2-1 -
CASSGHKMNTEAFF TGTGCCAGCAGTGGACACAAAATGAACACTGAAGCTTTCTTT TRBV2 few TRBJ1-1 -
CASSRNPGLAGGNEQFF TGTGCCAGCAGCCGAAACCCAGGACTAGCGGGAGGAAATGAGCAGTTCTTC TRBV5-4 - TRBJ2-1 TRBD2
CASSTSGHTDTQYF TGTGCCAGCAGTACTAGCGGGCACACAGATACGCAGTATTTT TRBV27 few TRBJ2-3 TRBD2
CSGVERDYGYTF TGCAGCGGCGTCGAGCGGGACTATGGCTACACCTTC TRBV29-1 - TRBJ1-2 -
CSVGPSSGNTIYF TGCAGCGTTGGTCCGAGCTCTGGAAACACCATATATTTT TRBV29-1 - TRBJ1-3 -
CASSPPPRTGTSGTYEQYF TGTGCCAGCTCACCACCGCCCAGGACTGGGACTAGCGGCACCTACGAGCAGTACTTC TRBV18 - TRBJ2-7 TRBD2
CASSQGAAGPGGYEQYF TGTGCCAGCAGCCAAGGTGCGGCGGGGCCCGGGGGGTACGAGCAGTACTTC TRBV4-2 few TRBJ2-7 TRBD2
CASSLKAGQGGNGYTF TGTGCCAGCTCACTCAAAGCGGGACAGGGAGGGAATGGCTACACCTTC TRBV18 - TRBJ1-2 TRBD1
CASSFRQGPHNEQFF TGCGCCAGCAGCTTCCGACAGGGTCCCCACAATGAGCAGTTCTTC TRBV5-1 - TRBJ2-1 TRBD1
CASNLGADSNQPQHF TGTGCCAGCAATCTAGGGGCAGATAGCAATCAGCCCCAGCATTTT TRBV9 - TRBJ1-5 -
CASSKVISGGNYGYTF TGTGCCAGCAGCAAAGTTATTTCAGGGGGTAACTATGGCTACACCTTC TRBV21-1 - TRBJ1-2 -
CAIADRGVPSSYNEQFF TGTGCCATCGCAGACAGGGGAGTACCGAGCTCCTACAATGAGCAGTTCTTC TRBV10-3 - TRBJ2-1 TRBD1
CASSLRLAGGPLTYF TGTGCCAGCAGCCTCAGACTAGCGGGAGGGCCTTTAACATACTTC TRBV11-2 - TRBJ2-4 TRBD2
CASSAHRGLSYNEQFF TGTGCCAGCAGTGCACACAGGGGTCTCTCCTACAATGAGCAGTTCTTC TRBV25-1 - TRBJ2-1 TRBD1
CASSSQGVRNTGELFF TGTGCCAGCAGCTCACAGGGAGTAAGGAACACCGGGGAGCTGTTTTTT TRBV7-9 - TRBJ2-2 -
CASSEYSRAYAYEQYF TGTGCCAGCAGTGAATATTCGCGCGCCTACGCCTACGAGCAGTACTTC TRBV25-1 - TRBJ2-7 -
CASSTADRIIAPLHF TGTGCCAGCAGCACCGCCGACAGAATTATTGCACCCCTCCACTTT TRBV2 - TRBJ1-6 -
CSVQGARNEQYF TGCAGCGTACAGGGGGCGCGGAACGAGCAGTACTTC TRBV29-1 - TRBJ2-7 TRBD1
CASSFYRASQETQYF TGTGCCAGCAGTTTTTACAGGGCATCCCAAGAGACCCAGTACTTC TRBV28 - TRBJ2-5 -
CAISESGQGASEQFF TGTGCCATCAGTGAGTCGGGACAGGGGGCCAGTGAGCAGTTCTTC TRBV10-3 - TRBJ2-1 TRBD1
CASSQSLRDAAPGELFF TGCGCCAGCAGTCAATCGTTACGGGATGCCGCCCCCGGGGAGCTGTTTTTT TRBV23-1 once TRBJ2-2 -
CATSLLAGGANEQFF TGTGCCACCAGTCTACTAGCGGGAGGCGCCAATGAGCAGTTCTTC TRBV15 - TRBJ2-1 TRBD2
CATSRDGQQPQHF TGTGCCACCAGCAGAGATGGACAGCAGCCCCAGCATTTT TRBV15 - TRBJ1-5 -
CASSPWPEETQYF TGTGCCAGCAGTCCATGGCCCGAAGAGACCCAGTACTTC TRBV27 - TRBJ2-5 -
CASSQTGTPYEQYF TGTGCCAGCAGCCAGACAGGGACCCCCTACGAGCAGTACTTC TRBV6-1 - TRBJ2-7 TRBD1
CASSLGQADTEAFF TGTGCCAGCAGTTTAGGACAGGCCGACACTGAAGCTTTCTTT TRBV28 - TRBJ1-1 TRBD1
CASSTQTGTGAYEQYF TGTGCCAGCAGCACACAGACCGGGACAGGGGCCTACGAGCAGTACTTC TRBV11-3 once TRBJ2-7 TRBD1
CASSLVGTDEKLFF TGTGCCAGCAGCTTGGTTGGGACAGATGAAAAACTGTTTTTT TRBV7-2 - TRBJ1-4 TRBD1
CASSLVAGAETQYF TGTGCCAGCAGCTTAGTTGCGGGAGCGGAGACCCAGTACTTC TRBV11-3 - TRBJ2-5 TRBD2
CASSRAGLSYNEQFF TGTGCCAGCTCACGAGCGGGACTCAGCTACAATGAGCAGTTCTTC TRBV18 - TRBJ2-1 TRBD2
CAWSPRANEKLFF TGTGCCTGGAGTCCGCGGGCTAATGAAAAACTGTTTTTT TRBV30 - TRBJ1-4 -
CASSVVGLQEAFF TGTGCCAGCAGCGTAGTGGGACTCCAAGAAGCTTTCTTT TRBV9 - TRBJ1-1 -
CASSPPASRYSNQPQHF TGTGCCAGCAGTCCCCCCGCGAGCCGATATAGCAATCAGCCCCAGCATTTT TRBV28 - TRBJ1-5 -
CASSPVAKNIQYF TGCGCCAGCTCCCCGGTAGCCAAAAACATTCAGTACTTC TRBV5-1 - TRBJ2-4 -
CASSLRGLPTDTQYF TGTGCCAGCAGCTTAAGGGGACTACCCACAGATACGCAGTATTTT TRBV7-2 - TRBJ2-3 TRBD2
CAIIHSYPSSYNEQFF TGTGCCATCATTCATAGTTACCCGAGCTCCTACAATGAGCAGTTCTTC TRBV10-3 - TRBJ2-1 -
CASSAGPAGASAKNIQYF TGTGCCAGCAGTGCCGGTCCCGCAGGGGCTTCGGCCAAAAACATTCAGTACTTC TRBV6-1 - TRBJ2-4 -